The 28 T cell receptor beta chains below all came from one sample that was sequenced in a study of Graves' ophthalmopathy and Graves' hyperthyroidism. The TCR beta CDR3 regions underwent amplification from RNA transcripts. HTBI primers were used in a first-round RT-PCR, which preceded a second-round multiplex PCR. TCRdb redid the calling of the multiplex PCR reads with MiXCR, one entry per CDR3 protein. The sample yields more than 1,000,000 distinct CDR3 sequences, less than 45% seen once. The sequencing sample was made of peripheral blood or thyroid tissue (not recorded which). The source of these receptors is an adult man with Graves' hyperthyroidism.

A note on this clonotype: A read error may be the cause here, since a much bigger clone is one base away. Since the CDR3 does not end with the conserved phenylalanine or tryptophan, this likely comes from a read error. This sequence joins TRBV6-5 and TRBJ2-5, with D uncertain. The germline V and J ends were trimmed by 4 bases and 5 bases, with 8 bases remaining between them. The CDR3 consists of 12 residues. Germline V gives CDR1 MNHEY, CDR2 SVGAGI. The CDR3 region is CASSSDGETQYL. As DNA, the CDR3 is TGTGCCAGCAGTTCGGACGGGGAGACCCAGTACCTC.

This chain joins TRBV7-8 and TRBJ2-6; 7 bases match TRBD2. V lost 7 bases and J lost 1; bases outside the gene matches: 7. Germline CDR1 SGHVS, CDR2 FQNEAQ. The CDR3 is 16 amino acids. CDR3 region: CASIEGGTSGANVLTF. CDR3 DNA sequence: TGTGCCAGCATCGAGGGAGGGACGTCTGGGGCCAACGTCCTGACTTTC.

The rearrangement joins TRBV7-9 to TRBJ1-5; weak D call: TRBD1 (5 bases). The CDR3 has 16 amino acids. The V gene lost 2 bases and the J gene lost 7 bases, with 18 bases spanning the gap. From germline, CDR1 is SEHNR and CDR2 FQNEAQ (reference sequence). In DNA form, the CDR3 reads TGTGCCAGCAGCTTATCGGGGCAGGGCTTCTACCAGCCCCAGCATTTT. Its protein is CASSLSGQGFYQPQHF.

This clonotype was observed once. A much bigger clone sits one base away, suggesting this may be a read error. This chain uses TRBV7-2 with TRBJ2-7, with 10 bases fitting TRBD2. Trimming at V came to 5 bases and at J to 4 bases, leaving 8 bases not matched to a gene. Germline-derived CDR1 and CDR2 are SGHTA and FQGNSA. The CDR3 is 15 amino acids. This chain's CDR3 is CASSAATSGIYEQYF. The CDR3 region has the DNA TGTGCCAGCAGCGCAGCTACTAGCGGGATTTACGAGCAGTACTTC.

The V and J genes are TRBV7-9 and TRBJ2-7; D may be TRBD1 (5 bases). CDR3 size: 16 residues. Trimming removed 5 bases at V and 7 bases at J, with 24 bases between. CDR1 is SEHNR, CDR2 FQNEAQ, per germline (reference sequence). This chain's CDR3 is CASSLDTGANVQEQYF. In nucleotides, the CDR3 is TGTGCCAGCAGCCTTGATACTGGGGCCAACGTCCAAGAGCAGTACTTC.

This rearrangement joins TRBV27 to TRBJ1-1; weak D call: TRBD1 (6 bases). The V end was cut by 4 bases, the J end by 2 bases, with 11 bases between. CDR3 length: 14 amino acids. CDR1 MNHEY and CDR2 SMNVEV come from the germline V gene (reference sequence). The CDR3 DNA reads as TGTGCCAGCAGTTCCTCCAGGGGAAACACTGAAGCTTTCTTT. Translating it yields CASSSSRGNTEAFF.

This clonotype was counted many times. V usage is TRBV12-3 or TRBV12-4 and J usage is TRBJ1-2; 7 bases are a match to TRBD1. This CDR3 contains 14 residues. J lost 8 bases, V lost 5 bases, and 11 bases had no gene match. The CDR3: CASSAPTGPEGYTF. CDR3 DNA sequence: TGTGCCAGCAGTGCCCCGACAGGGCCGGAGGGCTACACCTTC.

This clonotype has a count of ten or more. J is TRBJ1-5 and V is TRBV6-5, with 8 bases matching TRBD1. CDR1 and CDR2 (germline): MNHEY, SVGAGI. The V segment lost 6 bases and the J segment 11 bases; nucleotides outside the gene matches: 9. CDR3 size: 13 residues. CDR3 region: CASSSDRARAQHF. CDR3 nucleotide sequence: TGTGCCAGCAGCTCGGACAGGGCGAGGGCCCAGCATTTT.

The genes are TRBV5-5 and TRBJ2-7, with 10 bases fitting TRBD2. Germline lookup yields CDR1 SGHKS and CDR2 YYEKEE (reference sequence). The ends lost 3 bases at V and 5 bases at J; junction bases unmatched: 11. The CDR3 sequence is 16 residues long. The CDR3 DNA is TGTGCCAGCAGCTCAGCGCTAGCGGGAGATCTCCACGAGCAGTACTTC. Residues: CASSSALAGDLHEQYF.

The genes are TRBV7-6 and TRBJ2-3; possible D gene TRBD1, 5 bases. V was shortened by 1 base and J by 1 base, with 6 bases between the two germline ends. The CDR3 has 14 residues. Germline loops: CDR1 SGHVS, CDR2 FNYEAQ. The CDR3 DNA is TGTGCCAGCAGCTTAGGACAGCGCACAGATACGCAGTATTTT. It codes for CASSLGQRTDTQYF.

This clonotype was observed many times. The chain employs TRBV10-1 and TRBJ2-7, with 7 bases aligning to TRBD1. The V segment lost 6 bases and the J segment 5 bases; nucleotides outside the gene matches: 10. Germline CDR1 and CDR2: WNHNN and SYGVQD (reference sequence). The length of the CDR3 is 14 residues. DNA of the CDR3: TGCGCCAGCAGCGATCCGGGACAGAGACACGAGCAGTACTTC. This gives the protein CASSDPGQRHEQYF.

The chain uses TRBV7-2 and TRBJ1-6; no clear D. Germline CDR1 reads SGHTA; CDR2 reads FQGNSA. Trimming took off 0 bases at V and 1 base at J, with 4 bases between the two ends. This CDR3 has 15 amino acids. CDR3 nucleotides: TGTGCCAGCAGCTTAGCAGGGTCCTATAATTCACCCCTCCACTTT. It translates to CASSLAGSYNSPLHF.

This clonotype was found a few times. The chain has TRBV5-6 and TRBJ1-5, with TRBD1 matching 8 bases. Germline-derived CDR1 and CDR2 are SGHDT and YYEEEE. CDR3 length equals 20 residues. With 1 base clipped from V and 2 bases from J, the junction kept 17 bases outside the gene matches. CDR3 in DNA: TGTGCCAGCAGCTTGTACTCCCCGGACAGGGAGCGCGTGCGCAATCAGCCCCAGCATTTT. Protein sequence: CASSLYSPDRERVRNQPQHF.

The chain has TRBV7-9 and TRBJ1-2, with 9 bases aligning to TRBD1. CDR3 length: 16 amino acids. CDR1 is SEHNR and CDR2 is FQNEAQ in the germline V gene (reference sequence). J was trimmed by 4 bases and V by 5 bases; bases with no gene match: 11. CDR3 sequence reads: CASSQGTGTGIYGYTF. CDR3 bases: TGTGCCAGCAGCCAAGGAACCGGGACAGGGATCTATGGCTACACCTTC.

In this sample, this clonotype turned up once. The genes are TRBV10-3 and TRBJ1-5; tentatively, D is TRBD1 (6 bases). The CDR3 sequence is 15 residues long. V was trimmed by 10 bases and J by 0 bases, leaving 16 bases between them. Germline CDR1 is ENHRY and CDR2 is SYGVKD. CDR3 bases: TGTGCCAGGACGAAACAGGGTTATAGCAATCAGCCCCAGCATTTT. Translating it yields CARTKQGYSNQPQHF.

The sample holds a few counts of this clonotype. The gene calls are TRBV6-5 and TRBJ1-2, with D maybe TRBD1 (5 bases). This CDR3 has 18 amino acids. Trimming removed 2 bases at V and 3 bases at J, with 22 bases between. Germline assignment: CDR1 MNHEY and CDR2 SVGAGI. The CDR3 coding sequence is TGTGCCAGCAGTTACCCCGTAGAGGTAGGGGACCTACACTATGGCTACACCTTC. Its protein product is CASSYPVEVGDLHYGYTF.

This clonotype was counted ten times or more. J is TRBJ2-6 and V is TRBV2; no clear D gene. V lost 8 bases and J lost 3, with 11 bases in between. The CDR3 covers 14 residues. Germline loops: CDR1 SNHLY, CDR2 FYNNEI. CDR3 nucleotides: TGTGCCAGCCAAGAGCCGGGTGGGGCCAACGTCCTGACTTTC. Translation: CASQEPGGANVLTF.

To note about this clonotype: Relative to the germline gene, one junction end is altered; a read error may explain this. This chain links TRBV29-1 with TRBJ1-3; TRBD1 might be the D (6 bases). The CDR3 runs 16 residues. Germline V CDR1 and CDR2: SQVTM, ANQGSEA. The CDR3 bases are TGCAGCGTTGAGGAGGGGGGAACGAGCTCTGGAGACACCATATATTTT. This encodes CSVEEGGTSSGDTIYF.

This clonotype has a count of ten or more. The chain has TRBV20-1 and TRBJ1-1; D gene uncertain. The CDR3 contains 14 residues. In germline, CDR1 is DFQATT, CDR2 SNEGSKA (reference sequence). The CDR3 loop is CRLFLGLHNTEAFF. For the CDR3, the DNA is TGCAGGCTCTTTTTAGGGCTACATAACACTGAAGCTTTCTTT.

The chain combines TRBV20-1 with TRBJ1-2; D remains unclear. Germline CDR1 reads DFQATT; CDR2 reads SNEGSKA (reference sequence). V gave up 3 bases and J gave up 6 bases, with 11 bases separating them. The CDR3 length is 12 residues. CDR3 loop: CSASRGLHGYTF. The CDR3 bases are TGCAGTGCTAGCAGAGGGTTACATGGCTACACCTTC.

The chain carries TRBV29-1 and TRBJ2-5; 11 nucleotides line up with TRBD1. Germline V gene sequence: CDR1 SQVTM, CDR2 ANQGSEA. V shed 3 bases, J shed 4 bases, and the junction held 4 bases outside the gene matches. The CDR3 contains 14 residues. CDR3 bases: TGCAGCGTTGAGGGGACAGGGGGTTTAGAGACCCAGTACTTC. Residues: CSVEGTGGLETQYF.

J is TRBJ2-6 and V is TRBV29-1; no firm D call. Looked up from germline, CDR1 is SQVTM and CDR2 is ANQGSEA. V lost 8 bases and J 1 base, leaving 9 bases between the germline ends. This CDR3 region has 13 residues. CDR3 protein: CSPNGSGANVLTF. The DNA for the CDR3 is TGCAGCCCGAATGGGTCTGGGGCCAACGTCCTGACTTTC.

This clonotype was counted many times. The V call is TRBV10-3, the J call TRBJ2-7; no clear D. V lost 2 bases, J lost 10 bases, and 9 bases lay in between. The germline V gene encodes CDR1 ENHRY and CDR2 SYGVKD. This CDR3 is 11 amino acids long. The CDR3 sequence is CAISEEAEQYF. For the CDR3, the DNA is TGTGCCATCAGTGAGGAGGCGGAACAGTACTTC.

About this clonotype itself: A much larger clone lies a single base off, so this may be a read error. V is TRBV6-5 and J is TRBJ1-4; D is ambiguous. Germline V gene data show CDR1 as MNHEY and CDR2 as SVGAGI. Trimming pared 4 bases from V and 8 bases from J, leaving 17 bases between. The CDR3 length is 15 residues. In nucleotides, the CDR3 is TGTGCCAGCAGTTGCTCGCCAGTGGCGCCGGAAAAACTGTTTTTT. Protein product: CASSCSPVAPEKLFF.

The chain couples TRBV29-1 to TRBJ2-5; a weak D match, TRBD1 (6 bases). The CDR3 has 13 residues. V lost 2 bases and J 3 bases, leaving 10 bases between the germline ends. CDR1 is SQVTM and CDR2 is ANQGSEA in the germline V gene. CDR3 bases: TGCAGCGTTGAATTGTCAGGGGAAGAGACCCAGTACTTC. As protein: CSVELSGEETQYF.

This sequence joins TRBV10-3 and TRBJ2-7; 8 positions match TRBD2. V gave up 10 bases and J gave up 4 bases; unmatched junction bases: 12. CDR3 length: 14 residues. The germline V gene has CDR1 ENHRY and CDR2 SYGVKD. The CDR3 bases are TGTGCCAGCAATCCGCCGGGACTAGAGTACGAGCAGTACTTC. Its protein is CASNPPGLEYEQYF.

This chain connects TRBV28 to TRBJ1-6, with 9 nucleotides matching TRBD1. Germline V gene lookup returns CDR1 MDHEN and CDR2 SYDVKM. Trimming at V came to 6 bases and at J to 7 bases, leaving 7 bases not matched to a gene. This CDR3 is 15 amino acids long. This CDR3 reads CASRPPGQGNSPLHF. CDR3 bases: TGTGCCAGCAGGCCCCCCGGACAGGGGAATTCACCCCTCCACTTT.

The chain recombines TRBV10-3 with TRBJ1-3; 10 bases align to TRBD1. V trimming: 2 bases; J trimming: 2 bases; junction bases outside the gene matches: 3. The germline V gene encodes CDR1 ENHRY and CDR2 SYGVKD. The CDR3 sequence is 16 residues long. Here the CDR3 reads CAISEGTGVAGNTIYF. The CDR3 nucleotides read TGTGCCATCAGTGAGGGGACAGGGGTCGCTGGAAACACCATATATTTT.